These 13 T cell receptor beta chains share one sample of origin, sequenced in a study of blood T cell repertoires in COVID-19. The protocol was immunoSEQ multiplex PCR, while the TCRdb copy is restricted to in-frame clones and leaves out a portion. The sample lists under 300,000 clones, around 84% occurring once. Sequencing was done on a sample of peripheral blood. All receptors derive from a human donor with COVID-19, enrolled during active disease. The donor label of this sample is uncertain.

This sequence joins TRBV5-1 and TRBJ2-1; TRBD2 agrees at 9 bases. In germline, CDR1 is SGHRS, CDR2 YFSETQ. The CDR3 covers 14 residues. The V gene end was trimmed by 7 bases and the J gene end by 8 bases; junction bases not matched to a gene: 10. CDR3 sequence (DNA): TGCGCCAGCGGGGCTAGCGGGATCTTCGATGAGCAGTTCTTC. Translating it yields CASGASGIFDEQFF.

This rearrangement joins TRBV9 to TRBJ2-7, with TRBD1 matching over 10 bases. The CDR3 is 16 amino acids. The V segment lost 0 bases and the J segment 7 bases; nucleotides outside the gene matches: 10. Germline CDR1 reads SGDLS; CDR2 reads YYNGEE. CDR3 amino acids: CASSVVSGTGVGEQYF. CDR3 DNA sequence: TGTGCCAGCAGCGTAGTATCTGGGACAGGGGTCGGGGAGCAGTACTTC.

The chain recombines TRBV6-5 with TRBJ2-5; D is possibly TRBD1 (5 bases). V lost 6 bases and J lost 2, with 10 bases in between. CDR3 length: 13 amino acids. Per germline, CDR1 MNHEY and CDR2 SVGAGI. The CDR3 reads CASSTDRQETQYF. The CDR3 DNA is TGTGCCAGCAGCACCGACAGACAAGAGACCCAGTACTTC.

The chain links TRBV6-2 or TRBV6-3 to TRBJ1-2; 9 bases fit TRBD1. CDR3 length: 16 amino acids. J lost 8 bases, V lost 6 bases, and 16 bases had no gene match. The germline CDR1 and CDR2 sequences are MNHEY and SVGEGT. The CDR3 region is CASSRPYGTGSEGYTF. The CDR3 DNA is TGTGCCAGCAGCCGTCCGTACGGGACAGGGTCGGAGGGCTACACCTTC.

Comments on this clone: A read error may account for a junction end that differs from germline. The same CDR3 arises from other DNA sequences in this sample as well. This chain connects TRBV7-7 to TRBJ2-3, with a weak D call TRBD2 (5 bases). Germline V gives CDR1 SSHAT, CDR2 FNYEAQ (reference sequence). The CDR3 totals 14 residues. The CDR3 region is CASSLSGGTDTQYF. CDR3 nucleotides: TGTGCTAGCAGCCTTTCGGGCGGGACAGATACGCAGTATTTT. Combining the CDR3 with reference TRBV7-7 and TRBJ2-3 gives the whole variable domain GAGVSQSPRYKVTKRGQDVTLRCDPISSHATLYWYQQALGQGPEFLTYFNYEAQPDKSGLPSDRFSAERPEGSISTLTIQRTEQRDSAMYRCASSLSGGTDTQYFGPGTRLTVL.

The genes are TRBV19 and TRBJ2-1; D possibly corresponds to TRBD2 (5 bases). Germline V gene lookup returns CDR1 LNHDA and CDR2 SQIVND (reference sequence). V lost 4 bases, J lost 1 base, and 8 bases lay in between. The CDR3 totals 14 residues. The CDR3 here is CASSKRESYNEQFF. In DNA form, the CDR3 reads TGTGCCAGTAGTAAGAGGGAGTCCTACAATGAGCAGTTCTTC.

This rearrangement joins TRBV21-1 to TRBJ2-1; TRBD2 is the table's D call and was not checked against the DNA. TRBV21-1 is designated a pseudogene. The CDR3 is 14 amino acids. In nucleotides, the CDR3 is TGTGCCAGCCGGGACGGGAGCTCCTACAATGAGCAGTTCTTC. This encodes CASRDGSSYNEQFF.

The CDR3 DNA follows: TGTGCCTGGATTGGGTTCGGGGGCTACACCTTC. Encoded protein: CAWIGFGGYTF. The chain employs TRBV30 and TRBJ1-2, with D unresolved. The length of the CDR3 is 11 residues. V gave up 4 bases and J gave up 8 bases, with 11 bases separating them. Germline CDR1 GTSNPN, CDR2 SVGIG (reference sequence).

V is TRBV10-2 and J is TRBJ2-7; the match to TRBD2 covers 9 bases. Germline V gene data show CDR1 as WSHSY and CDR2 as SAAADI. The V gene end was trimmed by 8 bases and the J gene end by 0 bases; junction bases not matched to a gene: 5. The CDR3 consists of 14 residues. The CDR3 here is CASVHSGSSYEQYF. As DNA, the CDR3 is TGCGCCAGCGTCCATAGCGGGAGCTCCTACGAGCAGTACTTC.

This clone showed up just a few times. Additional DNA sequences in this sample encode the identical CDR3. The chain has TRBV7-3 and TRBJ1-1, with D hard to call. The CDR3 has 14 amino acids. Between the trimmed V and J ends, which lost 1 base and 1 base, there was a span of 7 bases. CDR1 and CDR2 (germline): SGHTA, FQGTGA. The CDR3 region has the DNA TGTGCCAGCAGCTTAAATAGCGGGAACACTGAAGCTTTCTTT. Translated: CASSLNSGNTEAFF.

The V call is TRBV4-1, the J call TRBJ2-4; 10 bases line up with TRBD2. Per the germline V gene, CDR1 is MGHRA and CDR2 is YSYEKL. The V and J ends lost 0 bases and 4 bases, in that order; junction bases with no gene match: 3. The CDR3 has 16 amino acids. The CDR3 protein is CASSQEGTSAKNIQYF. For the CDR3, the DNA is TGCGCCAGCAGCCAAGAGGGGACTAGCGCTAAAAACATTCAGTACTTC.

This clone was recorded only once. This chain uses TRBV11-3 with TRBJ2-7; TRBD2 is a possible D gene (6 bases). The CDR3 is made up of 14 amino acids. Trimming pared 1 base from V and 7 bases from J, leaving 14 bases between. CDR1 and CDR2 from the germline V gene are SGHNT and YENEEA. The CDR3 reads CASSLVGDSGEQYF. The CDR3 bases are TGTGCCAGCAGCTTAGTAGGGGACTCGGGGGAGCAGTACTTC.

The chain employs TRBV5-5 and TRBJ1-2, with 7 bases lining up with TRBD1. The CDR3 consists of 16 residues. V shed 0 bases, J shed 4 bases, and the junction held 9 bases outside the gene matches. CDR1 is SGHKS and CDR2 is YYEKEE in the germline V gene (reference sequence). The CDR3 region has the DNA TGTGCCAGCAGCTTGGTAGGGGGCGGCGGATCCTATGGCTACACCTTC. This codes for CASSLVGGGGSYGYTF.